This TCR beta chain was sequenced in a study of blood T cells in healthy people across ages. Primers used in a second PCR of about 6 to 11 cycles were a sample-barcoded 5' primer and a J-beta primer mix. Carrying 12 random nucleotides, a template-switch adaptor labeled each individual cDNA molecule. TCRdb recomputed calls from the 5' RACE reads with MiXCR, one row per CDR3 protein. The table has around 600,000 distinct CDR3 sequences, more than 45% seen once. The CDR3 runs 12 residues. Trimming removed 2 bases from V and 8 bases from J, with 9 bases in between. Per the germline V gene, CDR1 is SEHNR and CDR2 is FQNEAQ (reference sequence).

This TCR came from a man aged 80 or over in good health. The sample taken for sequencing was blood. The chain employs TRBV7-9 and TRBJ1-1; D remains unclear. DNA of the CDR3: TGTGCCAGCAGCTTAAGGGCCCGGGAAGCTTTCTTT. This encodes CASSLRAREAFF.